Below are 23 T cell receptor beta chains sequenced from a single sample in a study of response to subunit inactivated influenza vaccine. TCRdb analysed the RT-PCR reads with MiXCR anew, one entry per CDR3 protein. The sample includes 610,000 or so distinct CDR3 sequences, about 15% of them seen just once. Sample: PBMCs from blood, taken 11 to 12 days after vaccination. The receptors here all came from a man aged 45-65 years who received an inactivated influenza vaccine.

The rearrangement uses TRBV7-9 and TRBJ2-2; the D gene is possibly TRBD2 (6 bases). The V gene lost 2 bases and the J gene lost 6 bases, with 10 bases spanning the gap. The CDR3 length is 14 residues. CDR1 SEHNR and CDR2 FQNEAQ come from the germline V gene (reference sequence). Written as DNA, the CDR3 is TGTGCCAGCAGCTTAACCGGGAGTCCCGGGGAGCTGTTTTTT. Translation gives CASSLTGSPGELFF.

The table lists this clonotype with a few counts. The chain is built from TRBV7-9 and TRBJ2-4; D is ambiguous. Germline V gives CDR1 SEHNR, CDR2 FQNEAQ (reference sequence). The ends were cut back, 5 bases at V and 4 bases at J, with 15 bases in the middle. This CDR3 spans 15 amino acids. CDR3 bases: TGTGCCAGCAGCGTGACGTCGCCCCGAAAAAACATTCAGTACTTC. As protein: CASSVTSPRKNIQYF. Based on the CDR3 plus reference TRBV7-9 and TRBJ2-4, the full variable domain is DTGVSQNPRHKITKRGQNVTFRCDPISEHNRLYWYRQTLGQGPEFLTYFQNEAQLEKSRLLSDRFSAERPKGSFSTLEIQRTEQGDSAMYLCASSVTSPRKNIQYFGAGTRLSVL.

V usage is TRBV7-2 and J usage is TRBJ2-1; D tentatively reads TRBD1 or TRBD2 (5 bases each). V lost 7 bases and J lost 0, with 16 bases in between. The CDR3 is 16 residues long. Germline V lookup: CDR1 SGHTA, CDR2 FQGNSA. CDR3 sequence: CASKPTGTHSYNEQFF. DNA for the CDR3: TGTGCCAGCAAACCGACCGGGACCCACTCCTACAATGAGCAGTTCTTC.

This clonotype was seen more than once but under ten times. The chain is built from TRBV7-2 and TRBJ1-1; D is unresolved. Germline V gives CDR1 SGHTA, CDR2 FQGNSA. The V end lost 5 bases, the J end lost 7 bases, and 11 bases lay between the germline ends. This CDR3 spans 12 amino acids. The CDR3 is CASSPEAGEAFF. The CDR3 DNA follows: TGTGCCAGCAGCCCAGAGGCGGGTGAAGCTTTCTTT.

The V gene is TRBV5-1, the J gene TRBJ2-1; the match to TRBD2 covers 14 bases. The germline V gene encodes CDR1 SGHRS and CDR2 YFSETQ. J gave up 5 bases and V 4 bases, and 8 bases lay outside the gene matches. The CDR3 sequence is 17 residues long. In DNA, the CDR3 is TGCGCCAGCAGCACGTGGACTAGCGGGGGGCCGAACAATGAGCAGTTCTTC. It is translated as CASSTWTSGGPNNEQFF.

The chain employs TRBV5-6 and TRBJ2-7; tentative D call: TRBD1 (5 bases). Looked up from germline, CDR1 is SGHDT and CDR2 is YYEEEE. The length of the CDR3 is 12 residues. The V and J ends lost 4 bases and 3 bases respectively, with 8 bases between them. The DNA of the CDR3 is TGTGCCAGCAGCAGACAGCTCTACGAGCAGTACTTC. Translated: CASSRQLYEQYF.

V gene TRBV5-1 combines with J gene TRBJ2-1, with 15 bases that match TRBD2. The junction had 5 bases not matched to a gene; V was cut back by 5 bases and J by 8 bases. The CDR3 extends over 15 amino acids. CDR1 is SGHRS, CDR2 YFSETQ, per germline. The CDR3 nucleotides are TGCGCCAGCAGGATGGGACTAGCGGGGGGCTATGAGCAGTTCTTC. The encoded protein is CASRMGLAGGYEQFF.

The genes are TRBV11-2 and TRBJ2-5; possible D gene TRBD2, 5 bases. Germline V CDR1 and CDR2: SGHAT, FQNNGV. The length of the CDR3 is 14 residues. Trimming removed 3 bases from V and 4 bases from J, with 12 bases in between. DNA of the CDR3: TGTGCCAGCAGCTTTCGTAGCGCGGGAGAGACCCAGTACTTC. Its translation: CASSFRSAGETQYF.

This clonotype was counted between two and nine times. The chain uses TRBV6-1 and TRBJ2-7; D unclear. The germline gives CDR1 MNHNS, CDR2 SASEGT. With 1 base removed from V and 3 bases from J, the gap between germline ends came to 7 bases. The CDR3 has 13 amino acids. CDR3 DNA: TGTGCCAGCAGTGAAGGGGGTGTCTACGAGCAGTACTTC. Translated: CASSEGGVYEQYF.

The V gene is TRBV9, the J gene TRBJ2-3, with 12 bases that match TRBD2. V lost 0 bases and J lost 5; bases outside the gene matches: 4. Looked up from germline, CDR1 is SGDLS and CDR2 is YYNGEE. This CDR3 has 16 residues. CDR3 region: CASSVVSGLAGDTQYF. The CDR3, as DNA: TGTGCCAGCAGCGTAGTGTCGGGACTAGCGGGAGATACGCAGTATTTT.

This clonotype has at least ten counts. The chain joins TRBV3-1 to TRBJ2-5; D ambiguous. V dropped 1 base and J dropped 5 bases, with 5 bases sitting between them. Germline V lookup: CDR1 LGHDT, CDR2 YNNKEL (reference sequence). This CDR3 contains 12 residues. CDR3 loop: CASSQVVETQYF. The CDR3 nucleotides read TGTGCCAGCAGCCAAGTGGTGGAGACCCAGTACTTC.

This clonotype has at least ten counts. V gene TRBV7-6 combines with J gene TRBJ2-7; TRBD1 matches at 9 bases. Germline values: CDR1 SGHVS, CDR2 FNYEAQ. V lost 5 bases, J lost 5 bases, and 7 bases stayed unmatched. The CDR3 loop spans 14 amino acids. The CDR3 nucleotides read TGTGCCAGCAGCCCTACGGACAGGGGACACGAGCAGTACTTC. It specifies CASSPTDRGHEQYF.

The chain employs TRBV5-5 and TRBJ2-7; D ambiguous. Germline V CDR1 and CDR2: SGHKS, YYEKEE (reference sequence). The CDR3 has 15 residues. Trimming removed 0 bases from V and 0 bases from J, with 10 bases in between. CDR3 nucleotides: TGTGCCAGCAGCTTGGAGGCCAGAGACTCCTACGAGCAGTACTTC. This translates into CASSLEARDSYEQYF.

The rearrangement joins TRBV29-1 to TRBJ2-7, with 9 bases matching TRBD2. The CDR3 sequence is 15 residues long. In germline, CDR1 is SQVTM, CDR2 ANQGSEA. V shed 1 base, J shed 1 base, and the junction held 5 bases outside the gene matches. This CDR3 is CSVEGLAENSYEQYF. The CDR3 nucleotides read TGCAGCGTTGAAGGACTAGCGGAAAATTCCTACGAGCAGTACTTC.

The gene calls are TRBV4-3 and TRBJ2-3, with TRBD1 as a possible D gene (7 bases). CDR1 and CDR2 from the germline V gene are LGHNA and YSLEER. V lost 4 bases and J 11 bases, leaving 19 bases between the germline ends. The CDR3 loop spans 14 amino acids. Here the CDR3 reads CASSRQGGPLRQYF. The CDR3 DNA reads TGCGCCAGCAGCCGGCAGGGGGGACCACTTCGGCAGTATTTT.

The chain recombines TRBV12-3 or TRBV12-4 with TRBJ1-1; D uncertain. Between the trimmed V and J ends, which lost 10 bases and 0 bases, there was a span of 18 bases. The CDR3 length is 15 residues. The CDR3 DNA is TGTGCCACCTCCTTCGGGTCGAGGCTGAACACTGAAGCTTTCTTT. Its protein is CATSFGSRLNTEAFF.

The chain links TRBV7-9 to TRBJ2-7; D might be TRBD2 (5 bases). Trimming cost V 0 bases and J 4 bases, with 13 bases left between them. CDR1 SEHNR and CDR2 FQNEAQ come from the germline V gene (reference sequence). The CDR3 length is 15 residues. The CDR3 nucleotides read TGTGCCAGCAGCTTAGCCCCGGGGAGAGGGTACGAGCAGTACTTC. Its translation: CASSLAPGRGYEQYF.

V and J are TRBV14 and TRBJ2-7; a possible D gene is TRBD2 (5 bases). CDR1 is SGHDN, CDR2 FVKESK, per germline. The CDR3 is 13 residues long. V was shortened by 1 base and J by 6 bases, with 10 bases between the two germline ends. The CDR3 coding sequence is TGTGCCAGCAGCCAAGTAGGCGGGCGCGAGCAGTACTTC. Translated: CASSQVGGREQYF. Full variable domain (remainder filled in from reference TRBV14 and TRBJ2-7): EAGVTQFPSHSVIEKGQTVTLRCDPISGHDNLYWYRRVMGKEIKFLLHFVKESKQDESGMPNNRFLAERTGGTYSTLKVQPAELEDSGVYFCASSQVGGREQYFGPGTRLTVT.

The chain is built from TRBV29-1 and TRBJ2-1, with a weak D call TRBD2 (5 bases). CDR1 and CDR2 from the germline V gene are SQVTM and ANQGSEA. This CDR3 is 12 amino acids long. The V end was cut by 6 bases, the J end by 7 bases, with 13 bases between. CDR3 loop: CSVKPSGNEQFF. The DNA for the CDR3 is TGCAGCGTAAAACCCAGCGGTAATGAGCAGTTCTTC.

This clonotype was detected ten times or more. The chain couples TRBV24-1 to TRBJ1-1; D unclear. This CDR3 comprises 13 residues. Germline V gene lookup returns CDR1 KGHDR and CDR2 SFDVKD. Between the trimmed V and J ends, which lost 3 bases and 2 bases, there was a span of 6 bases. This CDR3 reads CATSDTSNTEAFF. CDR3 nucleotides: TGTGCCACCAGTGATACGAGTAACACTGAAGCTTTCTTT.

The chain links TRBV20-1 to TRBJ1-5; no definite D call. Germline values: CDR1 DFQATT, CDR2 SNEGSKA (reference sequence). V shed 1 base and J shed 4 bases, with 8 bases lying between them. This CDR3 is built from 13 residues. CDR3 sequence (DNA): TGCAGTGCTAGAGGCGACGGGAATCAGCCCCAGCATTTT. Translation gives CSARGDGNQPQHF.

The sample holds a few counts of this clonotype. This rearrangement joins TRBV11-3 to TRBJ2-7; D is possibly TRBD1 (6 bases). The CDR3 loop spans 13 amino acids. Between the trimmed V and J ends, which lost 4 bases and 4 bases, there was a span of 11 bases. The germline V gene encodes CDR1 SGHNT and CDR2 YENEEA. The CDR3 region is CASSYLQGYEQYF. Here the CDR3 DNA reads TGTGCCAGCAGCTACCTACAGGGTTACGAGCAGTACTTC.

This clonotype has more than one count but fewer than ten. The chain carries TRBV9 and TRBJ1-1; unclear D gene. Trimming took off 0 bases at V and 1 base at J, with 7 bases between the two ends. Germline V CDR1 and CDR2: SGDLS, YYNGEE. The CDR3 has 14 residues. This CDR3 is CASSVVPENTEAFF. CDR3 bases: TGTGCCAGCAGCGTAGTTCCAGAGAACACTGAAGCTTTCTTT.